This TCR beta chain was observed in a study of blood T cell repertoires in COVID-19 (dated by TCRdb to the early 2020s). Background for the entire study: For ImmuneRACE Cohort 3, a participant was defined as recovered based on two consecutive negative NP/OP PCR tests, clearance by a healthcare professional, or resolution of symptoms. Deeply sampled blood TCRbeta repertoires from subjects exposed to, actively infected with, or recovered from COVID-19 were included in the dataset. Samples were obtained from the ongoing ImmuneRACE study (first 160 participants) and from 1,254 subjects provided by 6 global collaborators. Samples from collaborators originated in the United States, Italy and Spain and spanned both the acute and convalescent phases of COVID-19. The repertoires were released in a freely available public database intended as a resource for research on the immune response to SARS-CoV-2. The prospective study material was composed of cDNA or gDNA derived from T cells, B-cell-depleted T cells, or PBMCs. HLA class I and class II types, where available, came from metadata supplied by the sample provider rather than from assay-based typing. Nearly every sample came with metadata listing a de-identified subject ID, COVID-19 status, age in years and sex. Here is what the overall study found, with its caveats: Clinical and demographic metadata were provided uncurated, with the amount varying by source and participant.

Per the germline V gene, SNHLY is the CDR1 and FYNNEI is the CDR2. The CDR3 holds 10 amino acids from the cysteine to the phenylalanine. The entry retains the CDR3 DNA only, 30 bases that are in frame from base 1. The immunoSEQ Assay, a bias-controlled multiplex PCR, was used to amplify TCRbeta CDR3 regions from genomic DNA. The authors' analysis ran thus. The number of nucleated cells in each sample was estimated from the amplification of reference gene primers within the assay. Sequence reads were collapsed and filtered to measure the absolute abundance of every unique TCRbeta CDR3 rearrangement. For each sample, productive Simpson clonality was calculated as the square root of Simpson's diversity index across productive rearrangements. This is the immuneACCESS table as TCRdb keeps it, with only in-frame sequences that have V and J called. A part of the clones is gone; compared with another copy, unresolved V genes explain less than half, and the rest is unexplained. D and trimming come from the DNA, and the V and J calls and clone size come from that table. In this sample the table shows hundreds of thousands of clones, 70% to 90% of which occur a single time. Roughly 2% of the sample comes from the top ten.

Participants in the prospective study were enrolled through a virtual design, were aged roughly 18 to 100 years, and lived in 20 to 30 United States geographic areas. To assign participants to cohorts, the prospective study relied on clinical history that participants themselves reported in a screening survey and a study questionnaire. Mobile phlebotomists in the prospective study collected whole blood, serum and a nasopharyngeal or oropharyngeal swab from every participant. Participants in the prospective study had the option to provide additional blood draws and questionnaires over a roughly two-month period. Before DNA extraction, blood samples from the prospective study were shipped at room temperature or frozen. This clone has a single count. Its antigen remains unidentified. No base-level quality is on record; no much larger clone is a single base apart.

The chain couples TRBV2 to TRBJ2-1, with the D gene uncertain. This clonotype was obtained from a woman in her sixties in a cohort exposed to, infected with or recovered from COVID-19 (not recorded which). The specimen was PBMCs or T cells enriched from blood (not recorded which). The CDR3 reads CVINQNEQFF. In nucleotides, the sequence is TGTGTCATCAACCAGAATGAGCAGTTCTTC. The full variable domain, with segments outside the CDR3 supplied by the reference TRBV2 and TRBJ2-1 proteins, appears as EPEVTQTPSHQVTQMGQEVILRCVPISNHLYFYWYRQILGQKVEFLVSFYNNEISEKSEIFDDQFSVERPDGSNFTLKIRSTKLEDSAMYFCVINQNEQFFGPGTRLTVL.